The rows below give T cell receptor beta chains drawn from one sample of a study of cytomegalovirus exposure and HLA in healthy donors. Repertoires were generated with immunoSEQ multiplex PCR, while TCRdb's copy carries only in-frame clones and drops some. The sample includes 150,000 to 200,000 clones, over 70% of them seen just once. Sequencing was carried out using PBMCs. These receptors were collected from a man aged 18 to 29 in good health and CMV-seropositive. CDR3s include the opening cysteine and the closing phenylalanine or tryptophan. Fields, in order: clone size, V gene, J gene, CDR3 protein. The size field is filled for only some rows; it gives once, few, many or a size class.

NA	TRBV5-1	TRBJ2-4	CASSLLPTSSDKNSQYF
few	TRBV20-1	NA	CSAIDSYEQYF
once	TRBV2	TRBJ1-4	CASSETGHELGYEKLFF
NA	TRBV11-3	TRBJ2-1	CASSLRGGMQFF
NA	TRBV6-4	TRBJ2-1	CASSLDREVNEQFF
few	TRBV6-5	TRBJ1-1	CASSYHGVRNTEAFF
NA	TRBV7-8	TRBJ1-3	CASSSDYTIYF
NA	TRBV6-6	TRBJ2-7	CASSPDLAGWREQYF
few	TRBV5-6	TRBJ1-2	CASSQRGNYGYTF
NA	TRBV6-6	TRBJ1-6	CASIKQGTNNSPLHF
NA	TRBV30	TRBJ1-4	CAWSGRANEKLFF
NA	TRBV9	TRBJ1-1	CASSVKDMNTEAFF
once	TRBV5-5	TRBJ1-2	CASSSIWAGDYGYTF
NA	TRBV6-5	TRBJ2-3	CASSPQGNTDTQYF
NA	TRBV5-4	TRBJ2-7	CASSLPSSGSYEQYF
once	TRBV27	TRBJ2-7	CASSPGVGWDEQYF
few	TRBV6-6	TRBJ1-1	CASSSVGQGRAEAFF
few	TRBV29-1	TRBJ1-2	CSVTHQDGSYGYTF
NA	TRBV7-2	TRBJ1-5	CASTNGGANQPQHF
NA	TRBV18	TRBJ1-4	CASSSVGGEANEKLFF
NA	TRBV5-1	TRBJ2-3	CASSLELAATDTQYF
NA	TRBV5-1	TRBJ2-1	CASSLAPATGLVSNEQFF
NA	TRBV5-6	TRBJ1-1	CASSTQGYDRVDTEAFF
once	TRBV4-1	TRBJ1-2	CASSLVPGDRGYNYGYTF
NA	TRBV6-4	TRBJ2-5	CARTPTGTPSQTQYF
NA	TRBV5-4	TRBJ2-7	CASSKDYRDEQYF
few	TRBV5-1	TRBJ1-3	CASSLGQGLSSGNTIYF
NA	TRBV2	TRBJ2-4	CASSVGLAVAKNIQYF
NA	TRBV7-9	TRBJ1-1	CASSTDRAEAFF
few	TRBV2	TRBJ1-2	CASSDGTGVNYGYTF
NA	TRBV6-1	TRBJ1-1	CASTHGGSAEAFF
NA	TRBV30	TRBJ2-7	CAWSRAGAGEQYF
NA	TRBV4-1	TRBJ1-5	CASSQTDSPNQPQHF
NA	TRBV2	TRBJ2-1	CASRFGLTRTNEQFF
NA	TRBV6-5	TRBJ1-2	CASSQGLGQFYGYTF
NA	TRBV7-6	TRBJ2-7	CASSLGSLAEIYEQYF
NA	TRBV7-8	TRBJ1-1	CASSPTGVSSEAFF
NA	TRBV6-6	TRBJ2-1	CASSYGGSGTFEQFF
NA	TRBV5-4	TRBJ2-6	CASSLASSGANVLTF
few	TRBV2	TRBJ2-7	CASTGPGTSGYEQYF
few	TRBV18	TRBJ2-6	CASSPGSGANGLTF
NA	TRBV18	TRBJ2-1	CASSPRTSAREQFF
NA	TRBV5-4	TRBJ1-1	CASSLVLGGTEAFF
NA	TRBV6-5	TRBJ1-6	CASSYNANPNSPLHF
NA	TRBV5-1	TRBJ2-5	CASSLWGPSYEYQETQYF
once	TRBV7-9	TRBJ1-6	CASSGEANSGTSPLHF
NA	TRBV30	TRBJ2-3	CASDSGTNTDTQYF